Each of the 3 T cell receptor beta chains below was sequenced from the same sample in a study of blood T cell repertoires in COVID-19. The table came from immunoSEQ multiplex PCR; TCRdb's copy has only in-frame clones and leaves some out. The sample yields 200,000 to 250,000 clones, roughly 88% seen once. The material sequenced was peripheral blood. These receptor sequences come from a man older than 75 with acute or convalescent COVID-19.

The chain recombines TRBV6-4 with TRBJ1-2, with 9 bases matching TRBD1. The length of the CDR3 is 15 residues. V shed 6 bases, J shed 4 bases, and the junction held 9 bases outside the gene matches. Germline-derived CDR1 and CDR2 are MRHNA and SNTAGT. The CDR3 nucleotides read TGTGCCAGCAGGACTGAACAGGGGGCCGGCTATGGCTACACCTTC. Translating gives CASRTEQGAGYGYTF.

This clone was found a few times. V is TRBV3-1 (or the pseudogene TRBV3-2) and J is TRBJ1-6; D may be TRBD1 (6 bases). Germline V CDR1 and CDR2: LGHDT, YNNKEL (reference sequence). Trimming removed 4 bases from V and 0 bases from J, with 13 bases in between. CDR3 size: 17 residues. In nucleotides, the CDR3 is TGTGCCAGCAGCCGGACAGCCCGGAGCTCCTATAATTCACCCCTCCACTTT. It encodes CASSRTARSSYNSPLHF.

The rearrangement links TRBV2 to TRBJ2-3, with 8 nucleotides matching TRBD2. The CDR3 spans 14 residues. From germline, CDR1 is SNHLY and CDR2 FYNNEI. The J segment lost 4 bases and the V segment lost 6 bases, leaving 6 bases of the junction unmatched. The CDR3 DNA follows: TGTGCCAGCAGCGGCGGGAGGAGGGCAGATACGCAGTATTTT. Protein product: CASSGGRRADTQYF.